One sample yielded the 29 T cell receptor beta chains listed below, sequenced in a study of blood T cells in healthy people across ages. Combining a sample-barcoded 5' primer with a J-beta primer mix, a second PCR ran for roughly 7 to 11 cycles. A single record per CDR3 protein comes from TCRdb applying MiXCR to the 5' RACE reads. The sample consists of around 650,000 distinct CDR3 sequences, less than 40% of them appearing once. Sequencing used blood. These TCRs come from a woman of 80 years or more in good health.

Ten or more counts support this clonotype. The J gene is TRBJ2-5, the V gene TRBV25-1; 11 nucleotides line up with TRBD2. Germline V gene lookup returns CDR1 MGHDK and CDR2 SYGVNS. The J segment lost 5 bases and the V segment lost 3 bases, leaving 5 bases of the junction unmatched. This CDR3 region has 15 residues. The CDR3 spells CASSEPSGGLETQYF. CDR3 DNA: TGTGCCAGCAGTGAGCCTAGCGGGGGGCTGGAGACCCAGTACTTC.

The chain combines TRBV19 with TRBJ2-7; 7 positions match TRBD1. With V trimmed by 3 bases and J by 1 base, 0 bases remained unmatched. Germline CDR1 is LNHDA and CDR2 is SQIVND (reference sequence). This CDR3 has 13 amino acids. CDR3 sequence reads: CASSMGQSYEQYF. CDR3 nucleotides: TGTGCCAGTAGTATGGGACAGTCCTACGAGCAGTACTTC.

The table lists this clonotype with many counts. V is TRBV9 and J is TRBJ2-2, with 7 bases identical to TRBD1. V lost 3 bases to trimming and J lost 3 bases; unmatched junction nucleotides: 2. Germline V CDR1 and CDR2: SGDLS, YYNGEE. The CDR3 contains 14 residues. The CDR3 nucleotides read TGTGCCAGCAGCGCCACAGGGGACACCGGGGAGCTGTTTTTT. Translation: CASSATGDTGELFF. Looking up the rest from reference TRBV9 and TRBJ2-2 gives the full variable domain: DSGVTQTPKHLITATGQRVTLRCSPRSGDLSVYWYQQSLDQGLQFLIQYYNGEERAKGNILERFSAQQFPDLHSELNLSSLELGDSALYFCASSATGDTGELFFGEGSRLTVL.

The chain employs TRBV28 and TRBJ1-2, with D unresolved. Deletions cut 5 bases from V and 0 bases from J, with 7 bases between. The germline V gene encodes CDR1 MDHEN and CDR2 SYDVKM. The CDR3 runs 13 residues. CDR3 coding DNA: TGTGCCAGCAGTCCGTATACTAACTATGGCTACACCTTC. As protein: CASSPYTNYGYTF.

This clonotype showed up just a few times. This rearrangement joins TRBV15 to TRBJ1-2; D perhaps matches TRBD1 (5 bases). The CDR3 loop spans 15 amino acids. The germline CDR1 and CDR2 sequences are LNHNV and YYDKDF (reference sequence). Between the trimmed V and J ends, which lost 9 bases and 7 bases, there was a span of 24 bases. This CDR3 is CATTHPASRRGGYTF. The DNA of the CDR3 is TGTGCCACGACCCACCCCGCCTCCCGAAGGGGTGGCTACACCTTC.

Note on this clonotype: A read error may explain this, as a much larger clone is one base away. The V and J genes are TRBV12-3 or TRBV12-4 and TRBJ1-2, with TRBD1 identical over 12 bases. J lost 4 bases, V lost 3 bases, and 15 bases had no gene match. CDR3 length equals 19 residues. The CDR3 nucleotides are TGTGCCAGCAGTTTTTGGCCGGGACAGGGGGCTCCCTCCTGCTATGGCTACACCTTC. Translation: CASSFWPGQGAPSCYGYTF.

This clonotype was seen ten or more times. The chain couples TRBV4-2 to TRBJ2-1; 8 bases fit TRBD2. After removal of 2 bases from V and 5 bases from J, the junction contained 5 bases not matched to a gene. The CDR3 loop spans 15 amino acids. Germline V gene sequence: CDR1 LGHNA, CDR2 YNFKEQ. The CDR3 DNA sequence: TGTGCCAGCAGCCAAAATCAAGCGGGGGACAATGAGCAGTTCTTC. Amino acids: CASSQNQAGDNEQFF.

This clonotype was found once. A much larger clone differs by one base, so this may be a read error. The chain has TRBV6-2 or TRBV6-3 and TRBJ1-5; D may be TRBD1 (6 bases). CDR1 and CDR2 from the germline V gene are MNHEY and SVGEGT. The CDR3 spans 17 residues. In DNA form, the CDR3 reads TGTGCCAGCAGGCGATTCTACAGTCCTGGGGACAATCAGCCCCGGCATTTT. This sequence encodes CASRRFYSPGDNQPRHF.

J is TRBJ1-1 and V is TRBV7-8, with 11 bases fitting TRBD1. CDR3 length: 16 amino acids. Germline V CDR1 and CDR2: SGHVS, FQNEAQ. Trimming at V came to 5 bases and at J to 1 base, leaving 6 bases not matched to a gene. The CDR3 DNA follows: TGTGCCAGCAGCCCGGACAGGGGGCGAGAGAACACTGAAGCTTTCTTT. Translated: CASSPDRGRENTEAFF.

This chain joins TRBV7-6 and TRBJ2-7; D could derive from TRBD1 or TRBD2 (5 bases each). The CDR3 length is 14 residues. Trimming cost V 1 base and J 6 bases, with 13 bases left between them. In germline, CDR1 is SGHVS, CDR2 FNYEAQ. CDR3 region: CASSLGPTGGEQYF. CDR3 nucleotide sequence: TGTGCCAGCAGCTTAGGTCCAACTGGGGGCGAGCAGTACTTC.

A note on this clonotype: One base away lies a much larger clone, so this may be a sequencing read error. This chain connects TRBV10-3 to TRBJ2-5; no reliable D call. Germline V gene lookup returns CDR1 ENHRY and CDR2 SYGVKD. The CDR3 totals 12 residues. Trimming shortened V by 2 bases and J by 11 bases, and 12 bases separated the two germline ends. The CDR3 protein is CAISEKGHEQYF. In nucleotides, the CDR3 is TGTGCCATCAGTGAGAAGGGTCATGAGCAGTACTTC.

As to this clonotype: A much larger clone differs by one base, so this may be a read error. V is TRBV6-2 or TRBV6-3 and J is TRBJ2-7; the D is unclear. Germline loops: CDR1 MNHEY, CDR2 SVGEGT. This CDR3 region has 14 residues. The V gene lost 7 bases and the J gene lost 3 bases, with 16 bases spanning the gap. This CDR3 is CASNHPTAGYEQYF. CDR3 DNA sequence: TGTGCCAGCAACCATCCCACCGCCGGCTACGAGCAGTACTTC.

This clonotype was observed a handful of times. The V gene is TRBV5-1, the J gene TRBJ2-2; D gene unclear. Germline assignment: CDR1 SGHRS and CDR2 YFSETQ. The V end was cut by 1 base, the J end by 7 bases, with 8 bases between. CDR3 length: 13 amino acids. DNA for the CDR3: TGCGCCAGCAGCTTGTCCCAATACGGGGAGCTGTTTTTT. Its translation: CASSLSQYGELFF.

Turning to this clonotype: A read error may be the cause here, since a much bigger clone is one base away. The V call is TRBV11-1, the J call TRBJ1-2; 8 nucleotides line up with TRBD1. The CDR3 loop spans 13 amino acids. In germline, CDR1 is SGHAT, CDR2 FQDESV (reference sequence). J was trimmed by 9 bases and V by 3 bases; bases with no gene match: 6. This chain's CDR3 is CASSLVRGHSYTF. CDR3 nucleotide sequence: TGTGCCAGCAGCTTGGTCAGGGGGCATAGCTACACCTTC.

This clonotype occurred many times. The CDR3 region has the DNA TGTGCCAGCAGCGGTAGGGGCCTCACAGATACGCAGTATTTT. Translated, it gives CASSGRGLTDTQYF. The rearrangement uses TRBV9 and TRBJ2-3, with D maybe TRBD1 (5 bases). The CDR3 is 14 amino acids. Looked up from germline, CDR1 is SGDLS and CDR2 is YYNGEE. The V end was cut by 3 bases, the J end by 2 bases, with 10 bases between.

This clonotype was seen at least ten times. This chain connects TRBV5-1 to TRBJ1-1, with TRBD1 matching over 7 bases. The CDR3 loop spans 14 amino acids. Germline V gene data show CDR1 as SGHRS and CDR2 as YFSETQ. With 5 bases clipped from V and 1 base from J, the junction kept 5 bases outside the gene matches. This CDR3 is CASRPGTENTEAFF. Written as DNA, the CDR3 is TGCGCCAGCAGACCCGGGACAGAGAACACTGAAGCTTTCTTT.

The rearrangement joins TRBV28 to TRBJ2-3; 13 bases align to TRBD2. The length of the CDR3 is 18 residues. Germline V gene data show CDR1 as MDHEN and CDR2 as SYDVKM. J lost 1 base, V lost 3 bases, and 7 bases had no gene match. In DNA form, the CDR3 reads TGTGCCAGCAGTTTTCTTGGACTAGCGGGAGAAGGCACAGATACGCAGTATTTT. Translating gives CASSFLGLAGEGTDTQYF.

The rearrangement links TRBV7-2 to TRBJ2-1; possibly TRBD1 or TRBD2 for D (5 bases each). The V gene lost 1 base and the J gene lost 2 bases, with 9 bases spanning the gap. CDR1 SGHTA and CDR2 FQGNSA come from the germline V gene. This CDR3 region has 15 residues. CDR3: CASSLDLGAYNEQFF. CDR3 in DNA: TGTGCCAGCAGCTTAGACTTGGGGGCCTACAATGAGCAGTTCTTC.

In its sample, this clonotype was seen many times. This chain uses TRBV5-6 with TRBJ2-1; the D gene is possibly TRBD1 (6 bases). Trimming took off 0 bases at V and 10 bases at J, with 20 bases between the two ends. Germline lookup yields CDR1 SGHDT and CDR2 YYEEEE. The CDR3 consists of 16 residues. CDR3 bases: TGTGCCAGCAGCTTGGAGAGGGGGTTGCAGGCCCCCGAGCAGTTCTTC. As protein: CASSLERGLQAPEQFF.

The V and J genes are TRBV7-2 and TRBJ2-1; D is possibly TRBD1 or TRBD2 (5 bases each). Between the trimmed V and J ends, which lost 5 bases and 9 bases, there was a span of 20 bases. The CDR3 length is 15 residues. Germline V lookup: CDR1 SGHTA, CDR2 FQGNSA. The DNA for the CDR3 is TGTGCCAGCAGCGCTACCGGGACCGCGGGCGGTGAGCAGTTCTTC. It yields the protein CASSATGTAGGEQFF.

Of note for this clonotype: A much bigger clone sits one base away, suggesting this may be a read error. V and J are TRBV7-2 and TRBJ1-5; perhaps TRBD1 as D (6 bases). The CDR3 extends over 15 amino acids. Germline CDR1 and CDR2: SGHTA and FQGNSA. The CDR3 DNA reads TGTGACAGCAGCTTAGTGGCAGGGGGCAATCAGCCCCAGCATTTT. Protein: CDSSLVAGGNQPQHF.

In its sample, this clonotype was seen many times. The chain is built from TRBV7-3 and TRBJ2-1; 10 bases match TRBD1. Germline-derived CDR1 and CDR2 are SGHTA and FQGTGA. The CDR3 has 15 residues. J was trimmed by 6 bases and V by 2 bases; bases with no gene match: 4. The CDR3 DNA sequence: TGTGCCAGCAGCTTACCGGGACAGGGGACCAATGAGCAGTTCTTC. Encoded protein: CASSLPGQGTNEQFF.

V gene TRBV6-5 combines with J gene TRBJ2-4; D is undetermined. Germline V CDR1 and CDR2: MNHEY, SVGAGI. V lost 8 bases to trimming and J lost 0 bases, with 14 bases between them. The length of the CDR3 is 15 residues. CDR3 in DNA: TGTGCCAGCGGACCGTCAGAGCTAGCCAAAAACATTCAGTACTTC. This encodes CASGPSELAKNIQYF.

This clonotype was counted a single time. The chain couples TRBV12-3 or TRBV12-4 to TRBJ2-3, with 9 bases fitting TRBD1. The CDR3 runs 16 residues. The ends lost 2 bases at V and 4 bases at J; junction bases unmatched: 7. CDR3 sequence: CASSLSDRGKADTQYF. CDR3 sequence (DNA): TGTGCCAGCAGTTTATCAGACAGGGGGAAGGCAGATACGCAGTATTTT.

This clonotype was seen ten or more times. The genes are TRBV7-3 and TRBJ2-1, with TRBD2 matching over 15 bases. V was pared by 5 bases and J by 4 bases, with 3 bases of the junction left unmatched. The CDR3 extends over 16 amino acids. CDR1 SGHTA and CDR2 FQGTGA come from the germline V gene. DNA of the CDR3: TGTGCCAGCAGCCTCGGGACTAGCGGGGGGTACAATGAGCAGTTCTTC. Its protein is CASSLGTSGGYNEQFF.

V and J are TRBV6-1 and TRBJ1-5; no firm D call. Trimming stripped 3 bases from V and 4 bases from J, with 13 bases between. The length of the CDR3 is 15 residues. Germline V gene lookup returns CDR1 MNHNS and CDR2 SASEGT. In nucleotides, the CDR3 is TGTGCCAGCAGTGACCCGACCAGAAGGAATCAGCCCCAGCATTTT. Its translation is CASSDPTRRNQPQHF.

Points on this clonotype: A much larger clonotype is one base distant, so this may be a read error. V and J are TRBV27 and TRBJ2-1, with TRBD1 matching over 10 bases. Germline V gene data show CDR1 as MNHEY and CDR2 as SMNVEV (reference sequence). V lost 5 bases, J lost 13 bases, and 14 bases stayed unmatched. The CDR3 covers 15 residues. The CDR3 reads CASSRMTGGRETQFF. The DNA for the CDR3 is TGTGCCAGCAGTCGAATGACAGGGGGCAGGGAGACCCAGTTCTTC.

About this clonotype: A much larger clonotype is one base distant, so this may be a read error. The CDR3 spells CASGFRDGGETQYF. In DNA, the CDR3 is TGCGCCAGCGGCTTCAGGGATGGCGGGGAGACCCAGTACTTC. The rearrangement uses TRBV5-1 and TRBJ2-5; D is perhaps TRBD1 or TRBD2 (5 bases each). The CDR3 is made up of 14 amino acids. From germline, CDR1 is SGHRS and CDR2 YFSETQ.

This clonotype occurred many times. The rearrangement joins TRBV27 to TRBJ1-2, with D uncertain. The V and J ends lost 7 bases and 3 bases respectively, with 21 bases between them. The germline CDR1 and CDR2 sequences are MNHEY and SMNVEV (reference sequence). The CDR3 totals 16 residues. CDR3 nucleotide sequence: TGTGCCAGCACCTCGACGGGAGGGTTAGTGGACTATGGCTACACCTTC. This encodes CASTSTGGLVDYGYTF.